This note documents a single TCR beta chain sequence. This clonotype has a count of ten or more. Its antigen is unknown. The sample holds no much larger clone one base away, and base qualities are not on file. The data stem from a study of identical twins (dated by TCRdb to 2016 to 2018). About the full investigation: TCR alpha and beta repertoires from monozygotic twins, unrelated adults of various ages and cord blood were deep-sequenced to test whether fetal clonotypes persist. To rule out contamination, replicate twin experiments were performed at different times with different library preparation protocols.

The protocol used for the library was 5' RACE. Sequencing relied on an Illumina HiSeq 2000. Template switching added a universal primer binding site, and the final cDNA carried a unique molecular identifier that allowed TCR cDNA molecules to be counted accurately. Specific primers in the conserved constant-segment region were used to synthesize first-strand cDNA for the TCR alpha and beta chains. To control for contamination, every cDNA library was double barcoded, receiving both a SMART-Mk sample barcode and Illumina barcodes. TruSeq adapter sequences, together with Illumina sample barcodes, were added in two successive PCR steps. TCR alpha and beta cDNA libraries were sequenced on the Illumina HiSeq platform with custom primers. The source study handled its data this way. Raw reads were processed with MiGEC to extract unique molecular identifiers, and MiXCR was used to determine CDR3 positions. Recombination models were inferred per individual with the repgenHMM and IGoR tools using an EM algorithm. Shared clonotype analysis was performed with the tcR package in R, normalizing sharing by the product of cloneset sizes. To study raw recombination free of thymic and clonal selection effects, out-of-frame nonproductive sequences were analyzed. Using fastp at Q25 and MiXCR, TCRdb reprocessed the public reads and kept productive beta chains. Entries that share a CDR3 protein sequence are merged under the most common genes and DNA. The V and J calls follow TCRdb's processing rather than the paper's. Here the sample has about 240,000 distinct CDR3 sequences; 12% occur a single time. The ten largest account for 4% to 5% of the sample.

Every donor in the study was a healthy Caucasian. Three pairs of female monozygotic twins, all aged roughly 18 to 29 years, made up the twin cohort. Miltenyi CD45RO+ enrichment and human naive T-cell isolation kits were used to isolate memory (CD45RO+) and naive T cells from PBMC. General study outcomes and caveats: Abundant cord blood beta clonotypes carried fewer insertions; young adult naive repertoires showed a weaker similar trend, while memory repertoires showed none. Excess twin sharing in beta out-of-frame sequences was weaker because fewer shared sequences lowered the signal-to-noise ratio. Compared with coincidental sharing between unrelated individuals, out-of-frame TCR alpha sequences shared between twins showed an excess of sequences with low generation probability. In monozygotic twins, out-of-frame TCR alpha sharing was systematically underestimated by recombination models, although the models agreed with sharing between unrelated individuals. Zero-insertion analyses could be partly confounded by invariant T cells such as MAIT and iNKT, although diverse VJ usage argued against such confounding for most clonotypes. Because the same donors could not be followed over many years, the conclusions relied on cross-sectional statistical analysis.

CDR1 is given as SGDLS and CDR2 as YYNGEE, both from the germline V gene. The CDR3 has 16 amino acids, counting the end cysteine and phenylalanine. Only the CDR3 DNA stays, 48 bases, in frame from base 1. Relative to germline, V is missing 0 bases and J is missing 4 bases, with 7 bases of the junction outside any gene match. These data were also filed under a second study, of yellow fever vaccine responses in identical twins. Looking at the second paper: The authors reported that the T cell response to vaccination in identical twins appeared partly convergent and partly personalized. The study precisely tracked vaccine-responding T cell clones in identical twins.

Sequenced sample: memory (CD45RO+) T cells sorted from blood. The sample's cell subset or site label, decoded: CD45RO+ enriched T cells. The receptor's source is a young woman in good health. The chain is made from TRBV9 and TRBJ2-1, with 7 bases aligning to TRBD2. The CDR3 reads CASSVVGAGHYNEQFF. The bases are TGTGCCAGCAGCGTAGTAGGAGCGGGGCATTACAATGAGCAGTTCTTC. Outside the CDR3, residues come from the reference TRBV9 and TRBJ2-1 proteins, so the full variable domain is: DSGVTQTPKHLITATGQRVTLRCSPRSGDLSVYWYQQSLDQGLQFLIQYYNGEERAKGNILERFSAQQFPDLHSELNLSSLELGDSALYFCASSVVGAGHYNEQFFGPGTRLTVL.